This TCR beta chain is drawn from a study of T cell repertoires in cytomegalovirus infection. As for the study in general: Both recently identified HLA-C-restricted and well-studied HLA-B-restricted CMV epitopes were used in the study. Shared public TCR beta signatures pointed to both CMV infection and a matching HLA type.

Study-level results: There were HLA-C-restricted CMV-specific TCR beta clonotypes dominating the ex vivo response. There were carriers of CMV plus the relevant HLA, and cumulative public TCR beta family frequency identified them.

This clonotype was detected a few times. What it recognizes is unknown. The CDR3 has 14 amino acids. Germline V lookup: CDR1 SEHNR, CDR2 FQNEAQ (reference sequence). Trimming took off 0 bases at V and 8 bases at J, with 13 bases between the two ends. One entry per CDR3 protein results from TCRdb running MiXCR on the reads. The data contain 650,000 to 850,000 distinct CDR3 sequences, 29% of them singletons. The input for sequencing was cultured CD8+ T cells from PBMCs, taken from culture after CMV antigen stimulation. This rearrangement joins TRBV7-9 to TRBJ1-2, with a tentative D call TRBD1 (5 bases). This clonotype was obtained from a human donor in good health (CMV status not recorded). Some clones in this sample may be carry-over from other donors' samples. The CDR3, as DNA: TGTGCCAGCAGCTTAGCGGCACAGGTGGAGGGCTACACCTTC. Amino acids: CASSLAAQVEGYTF.